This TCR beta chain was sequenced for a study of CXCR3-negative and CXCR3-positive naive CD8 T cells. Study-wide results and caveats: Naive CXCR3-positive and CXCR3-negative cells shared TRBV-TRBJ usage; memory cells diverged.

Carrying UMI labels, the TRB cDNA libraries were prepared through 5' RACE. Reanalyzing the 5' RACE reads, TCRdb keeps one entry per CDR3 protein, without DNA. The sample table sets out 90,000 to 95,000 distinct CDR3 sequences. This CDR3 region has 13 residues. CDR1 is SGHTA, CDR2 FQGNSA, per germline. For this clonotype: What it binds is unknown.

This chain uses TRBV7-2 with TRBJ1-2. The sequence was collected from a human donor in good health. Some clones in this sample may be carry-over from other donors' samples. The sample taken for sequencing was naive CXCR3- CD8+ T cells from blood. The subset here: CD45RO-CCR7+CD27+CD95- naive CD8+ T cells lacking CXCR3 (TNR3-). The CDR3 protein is CASSAGVGDGYTF.